One sample yielded the 8 T cell receptor beta chains listed below, sequenced in a study of T cell responses to AZD1222 COVID-19 vaccine. Generated by immunoSEQ multiplex PCR, the TCRdb table keeps only in-frame clones and is missing some. Among some 110,000 clones, about 93% were seen once, and the ten largest hold 5%. Sample: peripheral blood, taken on day 0 of AZD1222 vaccination. These receptors were taken from an adult in good health.

The V and J genes are TRBV7-9 and TRBJ2-2; no firm D call. V shed 5 bases and J shed 3 bases, with 7 bases lying between them. Germline V gene data show CDR1 as SEHNR and CDR2 as FQNEAQ (reference sequence). CDR3 size: 13 residues. The CDR3 is CASSPSYTGELFF. DNA for the CDR3: TGTGCCAGCAGCCCCTCCTACACCGGGGAGCTGTTTTTT.

The sample holds one count of this clone. The chain has TRBV25-1 and TRBJ1-5, with unresolved D. The CDR3 loop spans 12 amino acids. Trimming removed 4 bases at V and 5 bases at J, with 6 bases between. Per the germline V gene, CDR1 is MGHDK and CDR2 is SYGVNS. DNA of the CDR3: TGTGCCAGCAGTGTTCGGGATCAGCCCCAGCATTTT. The encoded protein is CASSVRDQPQHF.

The chain joins TRBV14 to TRBJ2-7; possibly TRBD2 for D (6 bases). The germline V gene encodes CDR1 SGHDN and CDR2 FVKESK. This CDR3 region has 14 residues. V lost 1 base, J lost 6 bases, and 13 bases lay in between. The CDR3: CASSQVRGLGEQYF. CDR3 DNA sequence: TGTGCCAGCAGCCAAGTCCGGGGGTTGGGCGAGCAGTACTTC.

This clone has only a few counts. The gene calls are TRBV18 and TRBJ2-5, with a weak D call TRBD2 (6 bases). The germline CDR1 and CDR2 sequences are KGHSH and LQKENI. V was clipped by 2 bases and J by 2 bases, with 18 bases between them. This CDR3 has 17 residues. This CDR3 reads CASSPFAALAGQETQYF. The CDR3 DNA sequence: TGTGCCAGCTCACCATTCGCCGCTCTTGCGGGACAAGAGACCCAGTACTTC.

The chain carries TRBV30 and TRBJ1-3; no clear D. The CDR3 runs 13 residues. The germline CDR1 and CDR2 sequences are GTSNPN and SVGIG (reference sequence). V was cut by 2 bases and J by 2 bases, with 7 bases left in between. The CDR3: CAWSLSAGNTIYF. CDR3 nucleotides: TGTGCCTGGAGTTTGAGTGCTGGAAACACCATATATTTT.

V gene TRBV28 combines with J gene TRBJ2-7; D might be TRBD1 (6 bases). The germline V gene has CDR1 MDHEN and CDR2 SYDVKM. V dropped 4 bases and J dropped 2 bases, with 18 bases sitting between them. The CDR3 runs 16 residues. The DNA of the CDR3 is TGTGCCAGCAGTTCCCCGGGGCAGGGGAGCCCCTACGAGCAGTACTTC. This sequence encodes CASSSPGQGSPYEQYF.

The chain uses TRBV7-8 and TRBJ1-1; D may be TRBD1 (5 bases). V was trimmed by 8 bases and J by 4 bases, leaving 14 bases between them. CDR1 and CDR2 (germline): SGHVS, FQNEAQ. This CDR3 comprises 13 residues. CDR3 in amino acids: CASASGLGTEAFF. The CDR3 DNA reads as TGTGCCAGCGCTTCGGGACTAGGCACTGAAGCTTTCTTT. Supplemented by reference TRBV7-8 and TRBJ1-1, the full variable domain reads GAGVSQSPRYKVAKRGQDVALRCDPISGHVSLFWYQQALGQGPEFLTYFQNEAQLDKSGLPSDRFFAERPEGSVSTLKIQRTQQEDSAVYLCASASGLGTEAFFGQGTRLTVV.

V and J are TRBV7-2 and TRBJ2-1, with D possibly being TRBD1 (5 bases). V gave up 2 bases and J gave up 4 bases, with 12 bases separating them. This CDR3 comprises 15 residues. Looked up from germline, CDR1 is SGHTA and CDR2 is FQGNSA. The CDR3 is CASSLWQGSYNEQFF. The CDR3 DNA sequence: TGTGCCAGCAGCTTATGGCAGGGATCTTACAATGAGCAGTTCTTC.